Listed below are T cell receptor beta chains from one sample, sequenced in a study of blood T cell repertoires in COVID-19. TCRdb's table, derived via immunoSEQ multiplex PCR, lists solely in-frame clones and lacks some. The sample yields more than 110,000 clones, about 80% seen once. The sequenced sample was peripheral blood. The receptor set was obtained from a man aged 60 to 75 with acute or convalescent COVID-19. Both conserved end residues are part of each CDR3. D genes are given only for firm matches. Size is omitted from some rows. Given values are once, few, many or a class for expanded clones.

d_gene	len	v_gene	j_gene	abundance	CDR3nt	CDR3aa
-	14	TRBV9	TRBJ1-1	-	TGTGCCAGCAGCGTAGAGCCGGGGTACACTGAAGCTTTCTTT	CASSVEPGYTEAFF
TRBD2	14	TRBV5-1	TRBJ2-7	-	TGCGCCAGCAGCTTGACTAGCGGACCCTACGAGCAGTACTTC	CASSLTSGPYEQYF
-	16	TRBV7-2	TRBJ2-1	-	TGTGCCAGCACCGCAATGGAACTACACGACTTTAATGAGCAGTTCTTC	CASTAMELHDFNEQFF
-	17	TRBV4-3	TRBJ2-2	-	TGCGCCAGCAGCCAAGTCACTGGCGGGCCGAACACCGGGGAGCTGTTTTTT	CASSQVTGGPNTGELFF
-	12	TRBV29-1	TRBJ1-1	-	TGCAGCGTTGGCTGGCAGGGGAATGAAGCTTTCTTT	CSVGWQGNEAFF
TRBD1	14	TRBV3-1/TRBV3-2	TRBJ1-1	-	TGTGCCAGCAGCCGTAAAACAGGGGGCACTGAAGCTTTCTTT	CASSRKTGGTEAFF
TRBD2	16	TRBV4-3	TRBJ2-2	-	TGCGCCAGCAGCCAGGTACTAGCGGGGCACACCGGGGAGCTGTTTTTT	CASSQVLAGHTGELFF
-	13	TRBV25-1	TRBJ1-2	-	TGTGCCAGCAGTGGGCCTCAGGGCTATGGCTACACCTTC	CASSGPQGYGYTF
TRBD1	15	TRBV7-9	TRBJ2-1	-	TGTGCCAGCAGCCGTGGGACAGGGTATAACAATGAGCAGTTCTTC	CASSRGTGYNNEQFF
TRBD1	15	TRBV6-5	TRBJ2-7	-	TGTGCCAGCAGTATTATCCCGGGGACAGTCTACGAGCAGTACTTC	CASSIIPGTVYEQYF
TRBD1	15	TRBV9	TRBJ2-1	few	TGTGCCAGCAGCTTCTCAGGGGGTTCCGGCAATGAGCAGTTCTTC	CASSFSGGSGNEQFF
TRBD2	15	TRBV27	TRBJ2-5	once	TGTGCCAGCAGTGCCCGACTAGCGGGAGGTGAGACCCAGTACTTC	CASSARLAGGETQYF
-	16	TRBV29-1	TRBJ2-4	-	TGCAGCGTTGTAGATCACGTAGGGGGAGCCAAAAACATTCAGTACTTC	CSVVDHVGGAKNIQYF
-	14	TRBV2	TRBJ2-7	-	TGTGCCAGCAGCTCTGACAGTAGATCCTACGAGCAGTACTTC	CASSSDSRSYEQYF
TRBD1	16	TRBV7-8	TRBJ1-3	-	TGTGCCAGCAGCACCGGACAGGGGAGCTCTGGAAACACCATATATTTT	CASSTGQGSSGNTIYF